This T cell receptor (beta chain) originates from a study of T cell responses to AZD1222 COVID-19 vaccine. Study observations and caveats: All repertoire sampling was performed exclusively after the peak T cell response.

As concerns this clone: Its antigen is not identified.

V lost 5 bases and J 3 bases, leaving 14 bases between the germline ends. The CDR3 contains 14 residues. CDR1 is SGHTA and CDR2 is FQGNSA in the germline V gene. Assay: immunoSEQ multiplex PCR; the TCRdb copy retains only in-frame clones and omits some. The table includes approximately 110,000 clones, about 91% detected once. The TCR was taken from an adult in good health. This chain connects TRBV7-2 to TRBJ2-7; the D gene is possibly TRBD1 (6 bases). The sequencing here drew on peripheral blood, taken on day 0 of AZD1222 vaccination. The CDR3 DNA reads TGTGCCAGCAGCCCAGGACAGTTTGGCTACGAGCAGTACTTC. It codes for CASSPGQFGYEQYF.